These 16 T cell receptor beta chains were sequenced from one sample in a study of monozygotic twins with inflammatory bowel disease (dated by TCRdb to the late 2010s). The library relied on 5' RACE. Sequenced using an Illumina HiSeq 2500. Through TCRdb reprocessing, the reads give one entry per CDR3 protein sequence; DNA is omitted. The sample's records list approximately 210,000 distinct CDR3 sequences. In total, the top ten clones hold roughly 7.5% of the sample. The sequenced sample consisted of blood. The receptors derive from a human donor with ulcerative colitis or Crohn's disease, or a healthy co-twin of an affected twin (not recorded which).

The chain joins TRBV2 to TRBJ1-2; TCRdb returns TRBD1, unconfirmable since there is no DNA. CDR1 SNHLY and CDR2 FYNNEI come from the germline V gene. The length of the CDR3 is 15 residues. The CDR3 loop is CASSKGTGGNYGYTF.

V and J are TRBV29-1 and TRBJ2-5; TCRdb lists TRBD2, though no DNA is available to test this call. Looked up from germline, CDR1 is SQVTM and CDR2 is ANQGSEA. The CDR3 sequence is 12 residues long. The chain's CDR3 is CSVGPASETQYF.

The rearrangement links TRBV3-1 to TRBJ2-4; TCRdb's D call, TRBD1, is unchecked because there is no DNA. Per the germline V gene, CDR1 is LGHDT and CDR2 is YNNKEL (reference sequence). The CDR3 consists of 16 residues. The CDR3 here is CASSPVGQGGRNIQYF.

The chain uses TRBV7-2 and TRBJ1-5; the TCRdb D gene call, TRBD1, has no DNA to confirm it. The CDR3 sequence is 14 residues long. CDR1 SGHTA and CDR2 FQGNSA come from the germline V gene. CDR3 in amino acids: CASSLQQGYQPQHF.

The CDR3 spells CASSLSPGSSYEQYF. This sequence joins TRBV5-1 and TRBJ2-7; TCRdb selects TRBD1, and the lack of DNA leaves this call unchecked. The CDR3 covers 15 residues. Germline loops: CDR1 SGHRS, CDR2 YFSETQ.

The chain is built from TRBV5-4 and TRBJ2-1. CDR3 size: 14 residues. The V gene's germline CDR1 is SGHNT and CDR2 YYREEE (reference sequence). This chain's CDR3 is CASSLTGTHNEQFF.

The chain couples TRBV28 to TRBJ2-3; as DNA is missing, the TRBD2 call by TCRdb cannot be tested. Germline CDR1 is MDHEN and CDR2 is SYDVKM. This CDR3 has 14 amino acids. The chain's CDR3 is CASSLLRAPDTQYF.

The J gene is TRBJ1-2, the V gene TRBV3-1; the D call from TCRdb, TRBD1, cannot be confirmed without DNA. The CDR3 contains 16 residues. Germline lookup yields CDR1 LGHDT and CDR2 YNNKEL (reference sequence). The CDR3 here is CASSLALSGAGYGYTF.

V usage is TRBV5-1 and J usage is TRBJ2-7. Germline V gene data show CDR1 as SGHRS and CDR2 as YFSETQ. CDR3 size: 13 residues. The CDR3 loop is CASSLVGEYEQYF.

This chain joins TRBV6-1 and TRBJ1-1. CDR3 length: 17 residues. Germline V gene sequence: CDR1 MNHNS, CDR2 SASEGT. CDR3: CASIGVEAFDLGAEAFF.

The chain uses TRBV5-1 and TRBJ2-5. The CDR3 has 14 amino acids. Germline assignment: CDR1 SGHRS and CDR2 YFSETQ. Here the CDR3 reads CASSLDSFQETQYF.

The chain couples TRBV15 to TRBJ2-3; the D call of TRBD2 rests on TCRdb alone, since no DNA is present to check it. The germline V gene encodes CDR1 LNHNV and CDR2 YYDKDF (reference sequence). The CDR3 runs 14 residues. The chain's CDR3 is CATSSRSGTDTQYF.

This sequence joins TRBV4-1 and TRBJ1-5. In germline, CDR1 is MGHRA, CDR2 YSYEKL. The CDR3 is 16 amino acids. The CDR3 sequence is CASTLEGGVSNQPQHF.

V usage is TRBV5-6 and J usage is TRBJ2-2. The CDR3 has 15 amino acids. Germline CDR1 reads SGHDT; CDR2 reads YYEEEE. The CDR3: CVSSFISANTGELFF.

The J gene is TRBJ2-1, the V gene TRBV5-1; the TCRdb D gene call, TRBD2, has no DNA to confirm it. Germline V lookup: CDR1 SGHRS, CDR2 YFSETQ. There are 16 residues in the CDR3. CDR3 region: CASSLSTASGSSEQFF.

The rearrangement links TRBV7-2 to TRBJ1-1; the D call from TCRdb, TRBD1, cannot be confirmed without DNA. Germline V lookup: CDR1 SGHTA, CDR2 FQGNSA. The CDR3 covers 14 residues. This CDR3 is CASSLKGAPAEAFF. Looking up the rest from reference TRBV7-2 and TRBJ1-1 gives the full variable domain: GAGVSQSPSNKVTEKGKDVELRCDPISGHTALYWYRQSLGQGLEFLIYFQGNSAPDKSGLPSDRFSAERTGGSVSTLTIQRTQQEDSAVYLCASSLKGAPAEAFFGQGTRLTVV.